This TCR beta chain was retrieved from a study of identical twins. Study conclusions and caveats: Out-of-frame beta sequences exhibited a weaker degree of excess twin sharing.

Concerning this clonotype: What it binds is not known.

TCRdb reprocessed the 5' RACE reads with MiXCR, giving one entry per CDR3 protein. The sample includes 450,000 to 650,000 distinct CDR3 sequences, more than 9% of them seen just once. These data were also filed under a second study, of yellow fever vaccine responses in identical twins.

The receptor comes from a woman in her late teens or twenties in good health. The specimen sequenced was PBMCs.

In DNA form, the CDR3 reads TGTGCCAGCAGTTTGATGCGAGGGAACACTGAAGCTTTCTTT. Its protein is CASSLMRGNTEAFF. The V and J genes are TRBV12-3 or TRBV12-4 and TRBJ1-1, with D uncertain. CDR3 length: 14 residues. Trimming cost V 3 bases and J 1 base, with 9 bases left between them.